A single sample gave rise to the 32 T cell receptor beta chains below, sequenced in a study of T-cell reconstitution after alpha-beta-depleted transplantation in children. Unique molecular identifiers were incorporated during preparation of the TCRbeta library. TCRdb called the PCR reads again in MiXCR, with one record for every CDR3 protein. This sample has some 500,000 distinct CDR3 sequences, with approximately 20% found just once. The starting material was PBMCs from the stem cell graft donor, obtained from the stem cell graft. Source of these receptors: a human donor who donated a stem cell graft to a child with acute lymphoblastic leukemia.

The chain uses TRBV5-1 and TRBJ2-7; TRBD2 aligns across 9 bases. This CDR3 is 15 amino acids long. Unmatched junction bases numbered 2, after V lost 0 bases and J lost 1 base. Germline loops: CDR1 SGHRS, CDR2 YFSETQ. CDR3 amino acids: CASSLVLAGSYEQYF. The CDR3 nucleotides are TGCGCCAGCAGCTTGGTGCTAGCGGGATCCTACGAGCAGTACTTC.

V usage is TRBV7-8 and J usage is TRBJ2-1; D ambiguous. V was trimmed by 6 bases and J by 5 bases, leaving 14 bases between them. CDR3 length: 14 residues. From germline, CDR1 is SGHVS and CDR2 FQNEAQ. CDR3 in DNA: TGTGCCAGCAGGTTTAGTTTCCCGAACAATGAGCAGTTCTTC. This encodes CASRFSFPNNEQFF. Full variable domain (missing parts from reference TRBV7-8 and TRBJ2-1): GAGVSQSPRYKVAKRGQDVALRCDPISGHVSLFWYQQALGQGPEFLTYFQNEAQLDKSGLPSDRFFAERPEGSVSTLKIQRTQQEDSAVYLCASRFSFPNNEQFFGPGTRLTVL.

V gene TRBV7-3 combines with J gene TRBJ2-1; perhaps TRBD2 as D (5 bases). Trimming took 1 base from V and 5 from J, leaving 15 bases between them. Germline lookup yields CDR1 SGHTA and CDR2 FQGTGA. The CDR3 runs to 16 residues. CDR3 in amino acids: CASSLSLWEPHNEQFF. In DNA form, the CDR3 reads TGTGCCAGCAGCTTAAGTTTGTGGGAGCCTCACAATGAGCAGTTCTTC.

This clonotype has only a few counts. V and J are TRBV5-4 and TRBJ1-1; D may be TRBD1 (5 bases). There are 12 residues in the CDR3. CDR1 SGHNT and CDR2 YYREEE come from the germline V gene (reference sequence). V lost 3 bases to trimming and J lost 10 bases, with 13 bases between them. The CDR3 here is CASSSPPGRAFF. The CDR3 bases are TGTGCCAGCAGCTCCCCCCCGGGACGAGCTTTCTTT.

This chain uses TRBV12-3 or TRBV12-4 with TRBJ2-7, with D maybe TRBD1 (5 bases). V was shortened by 3 bases and J by 5 bases, with 14 bases between the two germline ends. The CDR3 totals 14 residues. CDR3 DNA: TGTGCCAGCAGTTTCCCCCGACAGTCCCACGAGCAGTACTTC. Its translation is CASSFPRQSHEQYF.

CDR3 coding DNA: TGTGCCAGAGGCGGGGAGAGATCTGGAAACACCATATATTTT. Amino acids: CARGGERSGNTIYF. The V call is TRBV7-9, the J call TRBJ1-3; no definite D call. CDR1 SEHNR and CDR2 FQNEAQ come from the germline V gene (reference sequence). Between the trimmed V and J ends, which lost 9 bases and 1 base, there was a span of 13 bases. The length of the CDR3 is 14 residues.

The CDR3 sequence: CASSSKPTGVEPQHF. The CDR3, as DNA: TGTGCCAGCAGCTCCAAACCAACAGGGGTGGAGCCCCAGCATTTT. The V gene is TRBV7-9, the J gene TRBJ1-5; 7 bases agree with TRBD1. V was pared by 4 bases and J by 8 bases, with 11 bases of the junction left unmatched. The CDR3 has 15 amino acids. In germline, CDR1 is SEHNR, CDR2 FQNEAQ (reference sequence).

This rearrangement joins TRBV5-1 to TRBJ2-4, with TRBD1 identical over 7 bases. This CDR3 contains 14 residues. The germline gives CDR1 SGHRS, CDR2 YFSETQ. The J segment lost 4 bases and the V segment lost 7 bases, leaving 8 bases of the junction unmatched. In nucleotides, the CDR3 is TGCGCCAGCGACACCGGGGACAGTAAAAACATTCAGTACTTC. Translation: CASDTGDSKNIQYF.

The V gene is TRBV18, the J gene TRBJ2-1, with no clear D. The germline V and J ends were trimmed by 2 bases and 7 bases, with 12 bases remaining between them. Germline V gives CDR1 KGHSH, CDR2 LQKENI. The length of the CDR3 is 14 residues. Here the CDR3 reads CASSPTGAENEQFF. For the CDR3, the DNA is TGTGCCAGCTCACCAACGGGTGCGGAGAATGAGCAGTTCTTC.

This clonotype was picked up a small number of times. This chain uses TRBV20-1 with TRBJ1-5, with D perhaps TRBD1 (5 bases). This CDR3 is 14 amino acids long. Trimming stripped 1 base from V and 2 bases from J, with 9 bases between. Germline V gene sequence: CDR1 DFQATT, CDR2 SNEGSKA (reference sequence). The chain's CDR3 is CSARGGGRNQPQHF. CDR3 nucleotides: TGCAGTGCTAGAGGGGGCGGACGCAATCAGCCCCAGCATTTT.

This clonotype was observed a handful of times. This chain uses TRBV12-3 or TRBV12-4 with TRBJ2-7; D might be TRBD2 (5 bases). Trimming took off 5 bases at V and 0 bases at J, with 20 bases between the two ends. The CDR3 has 17 amino acids. The DNA for the CDR3 is TGTGCCAGCAGTCTCGGAGGAGGCGGCTTAAACTCCTACGAGCAGTACTTC. Protein: CASSLGGGGLNSYEQYF.

A few counts support this clonotype. The chain links TRBV5-1 to TRBJ2-5; perhaps TRBD2 as D (6 bases). This CDR3 contains 14 residues. Germline V CDR1 and CDR2: SGHRS, YFSETQ. Trimming pared 7 bases from V and 3 bases from J, leaving 16 bases between. The CDR3 DNA sequence: TGCGCCAGCGGATGGACTACCGTTAAAGAGACCCAGTACTTC. It encodes CASGWTTVKETQYF. Filled out from reference TRBV5-1 and TRBJ2-5, the complete variable domain reads KAGVTQTPRYLIKTRGQQVTLSCSPISGHRSVSWYQQTPGQGLQFLFEYFSETQRNKGNFPGRFSGRQFSNSRSEMNVSTLELGDSALYLCASGWTTVKETQYFGPGTRLLVL.

This clonotype was observed a few times. V is TRBV7-9 and J is TRBJ2-1; D possibly corresponds to TRBD2 (6 bases). V lost 5 bases and J lost 5, with 16 bases in between. Germline-derived CDR1 and CDR2 are SEHNR and FQNEAQ (reference sequence). The CDR3 length is 15 residues. CDR3 in amino acids: CASSRPGLLHNEQFF. CDR3 coding DNA: TGTGCCAGCAGCCGACCGGGACTCCTCCACAATGAGCAGTTCTTC.

The sample holds a few counts of this clonotype. V is TRBV4-1 and J is TRBJ1-5, with a possible D match to TRBD1 (5 bases). The CDR3 totals 16 residues. The germline V gene encodes CDR1 MGHRA and CDR2 YSYEKL. V dropped 0 bases and J dropped 4 bases, with 13 bases sitting between them. The CDR3 DNA sequence: TGCGCCAGCAGCCAAGATCTGGGGGGAAGGAATCAGCCCCAGCATTTT. Its protein is CASSQDLGGRNQPQHF.

The chain is built from TRBV5-5 and TRBJ2-5; D remains unclear. Trimming took off 2 bases at V and 3 bases at J, with 5 bases between the two ends. The CDR3 consists of 12 residues. CDR1 and CDR2 (germline): SGHKS, YYEKEE (reference sequence). The CDR3 nucleotides read TGTGCCAGCAGCTTCCGGGAAGAGACCCAGTACTTC. As protein: CASSFREETQYF.

This clonotype showed up just a few times. This chain uses TRBV15 with TRBJ2-4; weak D call: TRBD1 (5 bases). The germline V and J ends were trimmed by 0 bases and 10 bases, with 13 bases remaining between them. CDR1 LNHNV and CDR2 YYDKDF come from the germline V gene (reference sequence). The length of the CDR3 is 14 residues. CDR3 protein: CATSRDLGQRIQYF. In DNA form, the CDR3 reads TGTGCCACCAGCAGAGATCTCGGACAAAGGATTCAGTACTTC.

This clonotype has a handful of counts. This rearrangement joins TRBV7-2 to TRBJ2-5; TRBD2 aligns across 12 bases. CDR1 is SGHTA, CDR2 FQGNSA, per germline. V gave up 0 bases and J gave up 2 bases; unmatched junction bases: 4. The CDR3 has 17 residues. CDR3 nucleotides: TGTGCCAGCAGCTTAGCGCCGGGACTAGCGGGTCAAGAGACCCAGTACTTC. Encoded protein: CASSLAPGLAGQETQYF.

This clonotype came up a few times. This chain joins TRBV20-1 and TRBJ1-4; D possibly corresponds to TRBD1 (5 bases). Germline V CDR1 and CDR2: DFQATT, SNEGSKA (reference sequence). The CDR3 runs to 10 residues. V was shortened by 7 bases and J by 10 bases, with 10 bases between the two germline ends. The CDR3 coding sequence is TGCAGTGAGGGGATTGGAAAACTGTTTTTT. It encodes CSEGIGKLFF.

This clonotype was observed a few times. The V call is TRBV5-1, the J call TRBJ1-1; D is unresolved. CDR1 SGHRS and CDR2 YFSETQ come from the germline V gene. Trimming left V 0 bases short and J 5 bases short, with 11 bases between. The CDR3 is 14 amino acids. CDR3 protein: CASSLEPIGTEAFF. The CDR3 coding sequence is TGCGCCAGCAGCTTGGAACCCATTGGGACTGAAGCTTTCTTT. The full variable domain, with the rest looked up from reference TRBV5-1 and TRBJ1-1, is KAGVTQTPRYLIKTRGQQVTLSCSPISGHRSVSWYQQTPGQGLQFLFEYFSETQRNKGNFPGRFSGRQFSNSRSEMNVSTLELGDSALYLCASSLEPIGTEAFFGQGTRLTVV.

The chain links TRBV7-3 to TRBJ2-2; D assignment may be TRBD1 or TRBD2 (6 bases each). V was cut by 4 bases and J by 4 bases, with 10 bases left in between. There are 14 residues in the CDR3. The V gene's germline CDR1 is SGHTA and CDR2 FQGTGA. The CDR3 nucleotides are TGTGCCAGCAGCTCACCGGGGGCCACCGGGGAGCTGTTTTTT. Its protein product is CASSSPGATGELFF.

This clonotype occurred a few times. This chain uses TRBV20-1 with TRBJ2-5; D gene ambiguous. The CDR3 has 13 residues. Germline CDR1 is DFQATT and CDR2 is SNEGSKA (reference sequence). The V end lost 6 bases, the J end lost 1 base, and 12 bases lay between the germline ends. The CDR3 sequence: CSAPPGLQETQYF. The DNA of the CDR3 is TGCAGTGCACCCCCCGGGCTCCAAGAGACCCAGTACTTC.

This clonotype was picked up many times. The genes are TRBV7-9 and TRBJ2-7; D gene unclear. CDR3 length: 12 residues. Germline CDR1 is SEHNR and CDR2 is FQNEAQ (reference sequence). The V gene lost 0 bases and the J gene lost 4 bases, with 4 bases spanning the gap. The CDR3 region is CASSLARYEQYF. In DNA form, the CDR3 reads TGTGCCAGCAGCTTAGCCCGTTACGAGCAGTACTTC.

The chain links TRBV4-1 to TRBJ2-1, with D tentatively TRBD1 or TRBD2 (5 bases each). V was pared by 0 bases and J by 8 bases, with 14 bases between. Germline values: CDR1 MGHRA, CDR2 YSYEKL. The CDR3 totals 15 residues. The CDR3 DNA sequence: TGCGCCAGCAGCCAAGATTTATTGAGGGGATATGAGCAGTTCTTC. Residues: CASSQDLLRGYEQFF.

The sample holds a few counts of this clonotype. This chain joins TRBV5-1 and TRBJ1-1; possibly TRBD1 for D (5 bases). Germline V gives CDR1 SGHRS, CDR2 YFSETQ. CDR3 size: 13 residues. V was trimmed by 7 bases and J by 4 bases, leaving 14 bases between them. CDR3: CASLQLGGTEAFF. Here the CDR3 DNA reads TGCGCCAGCTTACAACTGGGGGGCACTGAAGCTTTCTTT.

A few counts support this clonotype. The genes are TRBV5-1 and TRBJ1-6; 7 bases line up with TRBD1. This CDR3 is built from 15 residues. V lost 5 bases and J lost 10; bases outside the gene matches: 12. CDR1 and CDR2 (germline): SGHRS, YFSETQ. In DNA form, the CDR3 reads TGCGCCAGCAGTTCGGACAGGATCTCCTTCTCACCCCTCCACTTT. Translating it yields CASSSDRISFSPLHF.

This CDR3 reads CSAFTRSLTDTQYF. The CDR3 DNA sequence: TGCAGTGCCTTCACCCGGAGTCTCACAGATACGCAGTATTTT. The chain is built from TRBV20-1 and TRBJ2-3, with D unclear. This CDR3 has 14 residues. V dropped 6 bases and J dropped 2 bases, with 15 bases sitting between them. The germline V gene encodes CDR1 DFQATT and CDR2 SNEGSKA (reference sequence).

The sample holds a few counts of this clonotype. The chain uses TRBV13 and TRBJ2-4; possibly TRBD2 for D (6 bases). Germline CDR1 PRHDT, CDR2 FYEKMQ (reference sequence). The CDR3 is 15 amino acids. Between the trimmed V and J ends, which lost 5 bases and 2 bases, there was a span of 13 bases. The CDR3: CASSPGGESKNIQYF. CDR3 nucleotide sequence: TGTGCCAGCAGCCCCGGCGGGGAGTCCAAAAACATTCAGTACTTC.

This clonotype has ten or more counts. The V and J genes are TRBV7-9 and TRBJ2-1; D is uncertain. The CDR3 totals 15 residues. CDR1 is SEHNR, CDR2 FQNEAQ, per germline (reference sequence). The V end was cut by 4 bases, the J end by 2 bases, with 12 bases between. The CDR3 DNA sequence: TGTGCCAGCAGCTCCCGGTCCCCCACCTACAATGAGCAGTTCTTC. Its translation: CASSSRSPTYNEQFF.

This clonotype was counted a single time. In nucleotides, the CDR3 is TGTGCCAGCAGTGACTCCGGGACTAGTCAGGCCCATGAGCAGTTCTTC. Its translation: CASSDSGTSQAHEQFF. This chain links TRBV6-4 with TRBJ2-1; TRBD2 agrees at 8 bases. This CDR3 is 16 amino acids long. With V trimmed by 0 bases and J by 8 bases, 9 bases remained unmatched. Germline loops: CDR1 MRHNA, CDR2 SNTAGT.

Only a few counts were recorded for this clonotype. V gene TRBV7-2 combines with J gene TRBJ2-1, with D perhaps TRBD1 (6 bases). V shed 5 bases and J shed 6 bases, with 17 bases lying between them. Germline V CDR1 and CDR2: SGHTA, FQGNSA. The CDR3 loop spans 15 amino acids. CDR3 coding DNA: TGTGCCAGCAGCAACCAACAGGGCTTGGGCAATGAGCAGTTCTTC. It encodes CASSNQQGLGNEQFF. The variable domain in full, with the rest retrieved from reference TRBV7-2 and TRBJ2-1, is GAGVSQSPSNKVTEKGKDVELRCDPISGHTALYWYRQSLGQGLEFLIYFQGNSAPDKSGLPSDRFSAERTGGSVSTLTIQRTQQEDSAVYLCASSNQQGLGNEQFFGPGTRLTVL.

This clonotype showed up just a few times. V gene TRBV6-1 combines with J gene TRBJ2-1; 8 bases align to TRBD2. V was clipped by 3 bases and J by 7 bases; unmatched bases: 8. This CDR3 is built from 15 residues. Germline CDR1 MNHNS, CDR2 SASEGT. The CDR3 spells CASSESGRAGNEQFF. CDR3 bases: TGTGCCAGCAGTGAGAGCGGGAGAGCGGGGAATGAGCAGTTCTTC.

In this sample, this clonotype turned up many times. This rearrangement joins TRBV25-1 to TRBJ1-1; no clear D gene. The CDR3 is made up of 13 amino acids. CDR1 MGHDK and CDR2 SYGVNS come from the germline V gene. Trimming left V 3 bases short and J 2 bases short, with 7 bases between. Here the CDR3 DNA reads TGTGCCAGCAGTGATCGGTTAAACACTGAAGCTTTCTTT. Translating gives CASSDRLNTEAFF.